The 9 T cell receptor beta chains presented below share a single source sample, sequenced in a study of blood T cells in healthy people across ages. Through a sample-barcoded 5' primer and a J-beta primer mix, a second PCR was run for 7 to 11 cycles. TCRdb reprocessed the 5' RACE reads with MiXCR, giving one entry per CDR3 protein. The sample lists about a million distinct CDR3 sequences; roughly 50% were seen once. Sequenced input: blood. The source of these receptors is a man aged 25-40 years in good health.

V is TRBV27 and J is TRBJ1-4, with 10 nucleotides matching TRBD1. V shed 5 bases and J 5 bases; nucleotides not matched to a gene: 11. Germline-derived CDR1 and CDR2 are MNHEY and SMNVEV (reference sequence). The CDR3 is 17 residues long. CDR3 sequence reads: CASSAGLDRGRNEKLFF. Here the CDR3 DNA reads TGTGCCAGCAGTGCAGGACTCGACAGGGGGCGAAATGAAAAACTGTTTTTT.

V and J are TRBV30 and TRBJ2-1, with D tentatively TRBD1 (6 bases). Germline V gene data show CDR1 as GTSNPN and CDR2 as SVGIG (reference sequence). Trimming pared 1 base from V and 9 bases from J, leaving 10 bases between. The CDR3 sequence is 12 residues long. CDR3 DNA: TGTGCCTGGAGTGAGGACAGTCCTGAGCAGTTCTTC. It specifies CAWSEDSPEQFF.

Details on this clonotype: Its ends do not fully match the called genes, so a read error is possible. The rearrangement joins TRBV7-9 to TRBJ1-5; D not resolved. CDR1 SEHNR and CDR2 FQNEAQ come from the germline V gene (reference sequence). The length of the CDR3 is 15 residues. For the CDR3, the DNA is TGTGCCAGCAGTTTAGATGACGGACCTTTTTATCCCCAGCATTTT. It yields the protein CASSLDDGPFYPQHF.

This clonotype was picked up many times. The chain employs TRBV7-2 and TRBJ1-2, with TRBD1 matching over 7 bases. The germline V gene has CDR1 SGHTA and CDR2 FQGNSA. The CDR3 runs to 18 residues. V shed 5 bases and J 3 bases; nucleotides not matched to a gene: 18. The CDR3 sequence is CASSSRQGLHQEDYGYTF. The CDR3 bases are TGTGCCAGCAGCAGTAGACAGGGTCTACATCAAGAGGACTATGGCTACACCTTC.

This clonotype turned up a few times. CDR3 sequence (DNA): TGTGCCAGCAGCCAAATAGGCGCAAACTATGGCTACACCTTC. This gives the protein CASSQIGANYGYTF. This chain uses TRBV4-2 with TRBJ1-2; D gene uncertain. Germline CDR1 reads LGHNA; CDR2 reads YNFKEQ. The CDR3 consists of 14 residues. Trimming took off 2 bases at V and 2 bases at J, with 9 bases between the two ends.

This clonotype appeared a few times. The chain carries TRBV3-1 and TRBJ2-1, with D unresolved. Germline V gene sequence: CDR1 LGHDT, CDR2 YNNKEL (reference sequence). The CDR3 length is 16 residues. V was shortened by 3 bases and J by 4 bases, with 16 bases between the two germline ends. The CDR3 coding sequence is TGTGCCAGCAGCCATGTGGCGGAAAGCTTTTACAATGAGCAGTTCTTC. Translation gives CASSHVAESFYNEQFF.

The gene calls are TRBV13 and TRBJ2-5; either TRBD1 or TRBD2 may supply D (5 bases each). CDR3 length: 14 residues. Germline loops: CDR1 PRHDT, CDR2 FYEKMQ (reference sequence). Trimming removed 8 bases at V and 3 bases at J, with 16 bases between. CDR3 DNA sequence: TGTGCCAGCCGGTTCGAGGGGCAAGAAGAGACCCAGTACTTC. It yields the protein CASRFEGQEETQYF.

This clonotype was detected a few times. The V call is TRBV18, the J call TRBJ2-5; D not certain. CDR1 is KGHSH and CDR2 is LQKENI in the germline V gene. This CDR3 has 13 amino acids. The V and J ends lost 0 bases and 5 bases respectively, with 7 bases between them. The CDR3 protein is CASSPPNMETQYF. In DNA form, the CDR3 reads TGTGCCAGCTCACCACCCAACATGGAGACCCAGTACTTC.

The rearrangement links TRBV7-2 to TRBJ1-1; 12 bases fit TRBD1. Germline CDR1 reads SGHTA; CDR2 reads FQGNSA. V shed 5 bases and J 4 bases; nucleotides not matched to a gene: 11. The CDR3 runs 17 residues. The CDR3 region has the DNA TGTGCCAGCAGCCTCGGGACAGGGGGCGCGATGGGCACTGAAGCTTTCTTT. Amino acids: CASSLGTGGAMGTEAFF.